The subject of this entry is one T cell receptor beta chain. Repertoires were generated with immunoSEQ multiplex PCR, while TCRdb's copy carries only in-frame clones and drops some. The sample has about 240,000 clones, about 80% seen once. Germline V CDR1 and CDR2: MNHNY, SVGAGI (reference sequence). This CDR3 has 17 residues. V was clipped by 5 bases and J by 1 base, with 17 bases between them. This sample was included in a study of blood T cell repertoires in COVID-19. The receptor was derived from a woman aged 80 or over with acute or convalescent COVID-19. Sequencing used peripheral blood. The chain recombines TRBV6-6 with TRBJ2-2, with a tentative D call TRBD1 (6 bases). This chain's CDR3 is CASSLQLQGRNTGELFF. DNA for the CDR3: TGTGCCAGCAGTCTTCAACTACAGGGACGGAACACCGGGGAGCTGTTTTTT.